The 30 T cell receptor beta chains presented below share a single source sample, sequenced in a study of human CD8 memory T cell subsets. The authors made TCR beta libraries using UMI-labeled 5' RACE. With the 5' RACE reads reprocessed, TCRdb shows one record per CDR3 protein and no DNA. This sample's table has 6,000 or so distinct CDR3 sequences. The authors defined TPEX cells as CCR7+ PD-1+ TIGIT+ early memory CD8+ T cells carrying exhausted-like traits. Sequences were obtained from CD8+ T cells from PBMCs. These receptors all stem from a human donor in good health.

The chain employs TRBV20-1 and TRBJ2-1; TCRdb returns TRBD2, unconfirmable since there is no DNA. This CDR3 region has 14 residues. The germline V gene has CDR1 DFQATT and CDR2 SNEGSKA (reference sequence). The CDR3 protein is CSASGLEPTWEQFF.

The chain couples TRBV21-1 to TRBJ2-7; TCRdb's D gene call, TRBD1, goes unchecked for lack of DNA. TRBV21-1 is a listed pseudogene. CDR3 length equals 13 residues. CDR3 sequence: CASDRDRSYEQYF.

The genes are TRBV7-9 and TRBJ1-4. The CDR3 covers 11 residues. Germline V lookup: CDR1 SEHNR, CDR2 FQNEAQ (reference sequence). The CDR3 is CASSRNEKLFF.

The J gene is TRBJ2-3, the V gene TRBV12-3 or TRBV12-4; the TRBD1 assignment by TCRdb is unverifiable without DNA. This CDR3 comprises 13 residues. CDR3: CASSFSGGDTQYF.

The CDR3 reads CASSLTGTGGLNEQFF. The chain recombines TRBV12-3 or TRBV12-4 with TRBJ2-1; checking the TCRdb D call of TRBD1 is not possible without DNA. The CDR3 extends over 16 amino acids.

The chain couples TRBV6-5 to TRBJ1-1. The CDR3 covers 14 residues. Per germline, CDR1 MNHEY and CDR2 SVGAGI. The CDR3 reads CASSYSVRGSEAFF.

The chain links TRBV24-1 to TRBJ2-5; TCRdb proposes TRBD2, but this gene call is untestable without DNA. CDR3 length: 16 residues. Germline V gene lookup returns CDR1 KGHDR and CDR2 SFDVKD. CDR3 protein: CATRELASGYQETQYF.

The chain links TRBV20-1 to TRBJ2-3; TCRdb's D call, TRBD1, is unchecked because there is no DNA. The V gene's germline CDR1 is DFQATT and CDR2 SNEGSKA (reference sequence). CDR3 length: 15 residues. CDR3 sequence: CSVRPAPSSTDTQYF.

This clonotype is deemed medium-sized (0.01 to 0.1%) by its frequency. The rearrangement uses TRBV29-1 and TRBJ2-7; TCRdb's D call, TRBD1, is unchecked because there is no DNA. The CDR3 runs to 15 residues. Germline V gene data show CDR1 as SQVTM and CDR2 as ANQGSEA. The CDR3 region is CSVLLWGTEAYEQYF.

CDR3 in amino acids: CASSYPTGHEQYF. The V gene is TRBV6-5, the J gene TRBJ2-7; TCRdb's D gene call, TRBD2, goes unchecked for lack of DNA. Germline CDR1 MNHEY, CDR2 SVGAGI. The CDR3 extends over 13 amino acids.

This clonotype is deemed medium-sized by its frequency. This rearrangement joins TRBV20-1 to TRBJ2-3. CDR1 and CDR2 (germline): DFQATT, SNEGSKA (reference sequence). This CDR3 spans 13 amino acids. This chain's CDR3 is CSARDWSDTAQYF.

This clonotype is classed as large by frequency. The chain couples TRBV6-4 to TRBJ1-1; TCRdb names TRBD1, which stays unverified in the absence of DNA. This CDR3 has 13 amino acids. Germline CDR1 and CDR2: MRHNA and SNTAGT. This CDR3 is CASSDGGNTEAFF.

This clonotype is deemed medium-sized by its frequency. This chain links TRBV19 with TRBJ2-2; there is no DNA to check the TCRdb D call of TRBD1. The CDR3 spans 14 residues. CDR1 is LNHDA and CDR2 is SQIVND in the germline V gene (reference sequence). CDR3 amino acids: CASSIQGRTGELFF.

CDR3 amino acids: CASSYGRGANEKLFF. The chain is built from TRBV6-5 and TRBJ1-4; TCRdb gives TRBD1 as the D gene, but with no DNA this cannot be confirmed. The CDR3 runs to 15 residues. Looked up from germline, CDR1 is MNHEY and CDR2 is SVGAGI.

The genes are TRBV4-2 and TRBJ2-1; TCRdb returns TRBD1, unconfirmable since there is no DNA. Germline assignment: CDR1 LGHNA and CDR2 YNFKEQ. This CDR3 comprises 13 residues. The CDR3 region is CASSRGTGNEQFF.

The V gene is TRBV5-5, the J gene TRBJ2-5; the D gene TCRdb calls, TRBD1, cannot be checked with no DNA. This CDR3 is built from 12 residues. Germline values: CDR1 SGHKS, CDR2 YYEKEE (reference sequence). The chain's CDR3 is CASSDTGSIQYF. Full variable domain (remainder filled in from reference TRBV5-5 and TRBJ2-5): DAGVTQSPTHLIKTRGQQVTLRCSPISGHKSVSWYQQVLGQGPQFIFQYYEKEERGRGNFPDRFSARQFPNYSSELNVNALLLGDSALYLCASSDTGSIQYFGPGTRLLVL.

The CDR3 sequence: CASSSTAKNIQYF. This chain links TRBV27 with TRBJ2-4. CDR1 and CDR2 from the germline V gene are MNHEY and SMNVEV (reference sequence). This CDR3 comprises 13 residues.

The rearrangement links TRBV29-1 to TRBJ2-7; TCRdb names TRBD1, which stays unverified in the absence of DNA. CDR1 is SQVTM, CDR2 ANQGSEA, per germline. CDR3 length equals 14 residues. This CDR3 is CSVEGAGTSYEQYF.

This clonotype is labeled large based on frequency. The chain has TRBV5-1 and TRBJ2-1; absent DNA, TCRdb's TRBD1 call cannot be checked. Germline CDR1 SGHRS, CDR2 YFSETQ. The CDR3 is made up of 15 amino acids. The CDR3 protein is CASSSRAGVMYEQFF.

The chain recombines TRBV19 with TRBJ2-1; the D call from TCRdb, TRBD2, cannot be confirmed without DNA. Germline values: CDR1 LNHDA, CDR2 SQIVND (reference sequence). This CDR3 spans 15 amino acids. The CDR3 is CASRRSGRLYNEQFF. The full variable domain, completed using reference TRBV19 and TRBJ2-1, is DGGITQSPKYLFRKEGQNVTLSCEQNLNHDAMYWYRQDPGQGLRLIYYSQIVNDFQKGDIAEGYSVSREKKESFPLTVTSAQKNPTAFYLCASRRSGRLYNEQFFGPGTRLTVL.

Frequency places this clonotype as medium-sized (0.01 to 0.1%). This sequence joins TRBV5-4 and TRBJ2-1. Germline V lookup: CDR1 SGHNT, CDR2 YYREEE (reference sequence). The CDR3 covers 15 residues. This chain's CDR3 is CASSFGQVEYNEQFF.

The chain joins TRBV3-1 to TRBJ2-5. Germline V gene data show CDR1 as LGHDT and CDR2 as YNNKEL (reference sequence). The CDR3 length is 12 residues. Here the CDR3 reads CASSQAGETQYF.

This clonotype is labeled medium-sized based on frequency. The chain couples TRBV29-1 to TRBJ1-1. The CDR3 is 12 residues long. Germline CDR1 SQVTM, CDR2 ANQGSEA. The CDR3 loop reads CSVVTGRTEAFF.

Frequency places this clonotype as medium-sized (0.01 to 0.1%). V usage is TRBV7-6 and J usage is TRBJ1-1. The CDR3 totals 16 residues. CDR1 SGHVS and CDR2 FNYEAQ come from the germline V gene. The CDR3 region is CASSPHRPSMNTEAFF.

The J gene is TRBJ2-1, the V gene TRBV5-1. This CDR3 is built from 14 residues. From germline, CDR1 is SGHRS and CDR2 YFSETQ. CDR3 sequence reads: CASSLVGLYNEQFF.

This rearrangement joins TRBV7-8 to TRBJ2-1; TCRdb picks TRBD2, but there is no DNA to check that call. Per germline, CDR1 SGHVS and CDR2 FQNEAQ. This CDR3 comprises 14 residues. CDR3 sequence: CASSFSSGYNEQFF.

This sequence joins TRBV2 and TRBJ2-5; absent DNA, TCRdb's TRBD1 call cannot be checked. From germline, CDR1 is SNHLY and CDR2 FYNNEI. CDR3 size: 15 residues. The CDR3 sequence is CASTPDDGGSETQYF. The variable domain in full, completed from reference TRBV2 and TRBJ2-5, reads EPEVTQTPSHQVTQMGQEVILRCVPISNHLYFYWYRQILGQKVEFLVSFYNNEISEKSEIFDDQFSVERPDGSNFTLKIRSTKLEDSAMYFCASTPDDGGSETQYFGPGTRLLVL.

This chain joins TRBV6-5 and TRBJ2-7; no DNA is available, so the TRBD1 call from TCRdb remains unchecked. The CDR3 sequence is 15 residues long. Looked up from germline, CDR1 is MNHEY and CDR2 is SVGAGI. CDR3 amino acids: CASSYSGTGSYEQYF.

CDR3 region: CASSWGTPGNTIYF. V and J are TRBV5-1 and TRBJ1-3; TCRdb gives TRBD1 as the D gene, but with no DNA this cannot be confirmed. Germline lookup yields CDR1 SGHRS and CDR2 YFSETQ. CDR3 size: 14 residues.

This clonotype ranks as medium-sized (0.01 to 0.1%) in terms of frequency. The chain joins TRBV28 to TRBJ2-7. CDR1 and CDR2 from the germline V gene are MDHEN and SYDVKM. This CDR3 is built from 15 residues. This CDR3 reads CASTLSTGNSYEQYF.